The 14 T cell receptor beta chains below come from one sample, sequenced in a study of blood T cell repertoires in COVID-19. Generated by immunoSEQ multiplex PCR, the TCRdb table keeps only in-frame clones and is missing some. This sample yields approximately 70,000 clones, of which roughly nine tenths are seen a single time; 2.5% to 3% belongs to the top ten. The sample taken for sequencing was peripheral blood. These receptors came from a middle-aged man with COVID-19, enrolled during active disease.

V and J are TRBV7-2 and TRBJ2-1; TRBD2 matches 12 bases. Trimming removed 3 bases from V and 7 bases from J; junction bases left unmatched: 4. The CDR3 runs to 15 residues. Germline lookup yields CDR1 SGHTA and CDR2 FQGNSA. The CDR3 spells CASSFLAGGRNEQFF. The DNA of the CDR3 is TGTGCCAGCAGCTTCCTAGCGGGAGGGCGGAATGAGCAGTTCTTC.

The CDR3 sequence is CASSSQNRGLLPYEQYF. DNA of the CDR3: TGTGCCAGTAGTAGCCAAAACAGGGGGCTTTTACCCTACGAGCAGTACTTC. V is TRBV19 and J is TRBJ2-7; 9 bases match TRBD1. CDR1 is LNHDA, CDR2 SQIVND, per germline (reference sequence). The CDR3 runs 17 residues. V was pared by 4 bases and J by 2 bases, with 12 bases of the junction left unmatched.

This clone was recorded once. The chain joins TRBV9 to TRBJ1-1; D possibly corresponds to TRBD1 (6 bases). CDR1 and CDR2 from the germline V gene are SGDLS and YYNGEE. The V end was cut by 4 bases, the J end by 1 base, with 11 bases between. CDR3 length: 14 amino acids. CDR3 in DNA: TGTGCCAGCAGCTCACAGGGACAGAACACTGAAGCTTTCTTT. Encoded protein: CASSSQGQNTEAFF. The variable domain in full, completed from reference TRBV9 and TRBJ1-1, reads DSGVTQTPKHLITATGQRVTLRCSPRSGDLSVYWYQQSLDQGLQFLIQYYNGEERAKGNILERFSAQQFPDLHSELNLSSLELGDSALYFCASSSQGQNTEAFFGQGTRLTVV.

CDR3: CASSPGTSGSLLSYEQYF. The CDR3 DNA reads as TGTGCCAGCAGCCCCGGGACTAGCGGGAGTTTACTCTCCTACGAGCAGTACTTC. The rearrangement joins TRBV9 to TRBJ2-7; 14 bases align to TRBD2. The germline gives CDR1 SGDLS, CDR2 YYNGEE. CDR3 length equals 18 residues. V lost 4 bases to trimming and J lost 0 bases; unmatched junction nucleotides: 9.

The chain has TRBV19 and TRBJ1-2; 10 bases are shared with TRBD1. The V gene's germline CDR1 is LNHDA and CDR2 SQIVND (reference sequence). Trimming removed 5 bases from V and 0 bases from J; junction bases left unmatched: 15. The CDR3 extends over 19 amino acids. CDR3 bases: TGTGCCAGTAGTGCACTCGACTGGGACAGGGGACCAGCTAACTATGGCTACACCTTC. As protein: CASSALDWDRGPANYGYTF.

The chain uses TRBV19 and TRBJ1-1; 7 bases align to TRBD1. Germline V CDR1 and CDR2: LNHDA, SQIVND (reference sequence). This CDR3 region has 15 residues. V gave up 3 bases and J gave up 0 bases; unmatched junction bases: 4. The CDR3 region is CASSIQTGLNTEAFF. The CDR3 nucleotides are TGTGCCAGTAGTATCCAGACAGGGCTGAACACTGAAGCTTTCTTT.

The chain couples TRBV3-1 (or the pseudogene TRBV3-2) to TRBJ1-5; D not certain. The CDR3 length is 16 residues. The germline V gene has CDR1 LGHDT and CDR2 YNNKEL (reference sequence). Trimming took off 1 base at V and 5 bases at J, with 15 bases between the two ends. DNA of the CDR3: TGTGCCAGCAGCCAAGGAGTTCGTCGCCGGGATCAGCCCCAGCATTTT. Its translation: CASSQGVRRRDQPQHF.

This chain links TRBV7-8 with TRBJ2-2, with D uncertain. There are 15 residues in the CDR3. Germline loops: CDR1 SGHVS, CDR2 FQNEAQ. The germline V and J ends were trimmed by 5 bases and 1 base, with 11 bases remaining between them. The CDR3 region is CASSHRDWNTGELFF. The CDR3 DNA is TGTGCCAGCAGCCACCGAGACTGGAACACCGGGGAGCTGTTTTTT. The variable domain in full, completed from reference TRBV7-8 and TRBJ2-2, reads GAGVSQSPRYKVAKRGQDVALRCDPISGHVSLFWYQQALGQGPEFLTYFQNEAQLDKSGLPSDRFFAERPEGSVSTLKIQRTQQEDSAVYLCASSHRDWNTGELFFGEGSRLTVL.

The chain has TRBV6-5 and TRBJ2-7; TRBD2 aligns across 8 bases. CDR3 length: 15 residues. From germline, CDR1 is MNHEY and CDR2 SVGAGI. Germline trimming cut 5 bases from V and 5 bases from J; bases unmatched to any gene: 11. In DNA, the CDR3 is TGTGCCAGCAGTCCGCAGGTAGCGGGATATGACGAGCAGTACTTC. Amino acid sequence: CASSPQVAGYDEQYF.

This chain connects TRBV28 to TRBJ1-1, with 7 nucleotides matching TRBD1. CDR1 and CDR2 (germline): MDHEN, SYDVKM. The CDR3 extends over 13 amino acids. Germline trimming cut 8 bases from V and 0 bases from J; bases unmatched to any gene: 3. The CDR3 DNA follows: TGTGCCAGCGGACAGGTGTTGAACACTGAAGCTTTCTTT. Residues: CASGQVLNTEAFF.

In this sample, this clone turned up once. This chain links TRBV5-1 with TRBJ1-2, with 7 bases matching TRBD1. CDR3 size: 16 residues. V shed 4 bases and J 7 bases; nucleotides not matched to a gene: 16. The germline CDR1 and CDR2 sequences are SGHRS and YFSETQ. The CDR3 loop is CASSPRQGEVRRGYTF. The CDR3 nucleotides are TGCGCCAGCAGCCCCAGACAGGGTGAAGTCCGTCGTGGCTACACCTTC. Full variable domain (rest looked up from reference TRBV5-1 and TRBJ1-2): KAGVTQTPRYLIKTRGQQVTLSCSPISGHRSVSWYQQTPGQGLQFLFEYFSETQRNKGNFPGRFSGRQFSNSRSEMNVSTLELGDSALYLCASSPRQGEVRRGYTFGSGTRLTVV.

V is TRBV15 and J is TRBJ2-1; TRBD2 matches at 9 bases. V gave up 1 base and J gave up 3 bases; unmatched junction bases: 7. The CDR3 loop spans 17 amino acids. Germline CDR1 is LNHNV and CDR2 is YYDKDF (reference sequence). As DNA, the CDR3 is TGTGCCACCAGCAGAGGGGTAGCGGGAGTACGCTACAATGAGCAGTTCTTC. This gives the protein CATSRGVAGVRYNEQFF.

The V call is TRBV4-3, the J call TRBJ2-1; 11 positions match TRBD1. The CDR3 contains 15 residues. Unmatched junction bases numbered 2, after V lost 2 bases and J lost 5 bases. Germline V gene lookup returns CDR1 LGHNA and CDR2 YSLEER. CDR3 DNA sequence: TGCGCCAGCAGCCAACCGGGACAGGGGGACAATGAGCAGTTCTTC. Translating it yields CASSQPGQGDNEQFF.

The chain is built from TRBV5-4 and TRBJ2-7; 10 bases map to TRBD2. This CDR3 comprises 17 residues. V lost 2 bases to trimming and J lost 2 bases; unmatched junction nucleotides: 10. Germline V gives CDR1 SGHNT, CDR2 YYREEE (reference sequence). The CDR3 nucleotides read TGTGCCAGCAGCTTATCCCTAGCGGGAGATGGAGCCTACGAGCAGTACGTC. It translates to CASSLSLAGDGAYEQYV.